This TCR beta chain was retrieved from a study of OX40 agonist ivuxolimab in advanced cancers. Whole-study context: At 0.01 to 10 mg/kg, ivuxolimab was administered intravenously to patients every 2 weeks. Therapy given before enrollment (anti-PD-1, anti-PD-L1 or anti-CTLA-4) was allowed, and 35% to 45% had some. Overall study results and limits: CD8+ T cells (on average) carried more expanded clones than CD4+ T cells.

Sequencing used immunoSEQ multiplex PCR; TCRdb keeps in-frame clones, though not all of them. The sample has over 55,000 clones, 80% to 90% seen once; the top ten hold roughly 2.1%. Regarding this clone: Its antigen is undetermined.

There are 13 residues in the CDR3. V shed 7 bases and J shed 2 bases, with 11 bases lying between them. Germline V gene sequence: CDR1 SNHLY, CDR2 FYNNEI. The J gene is TRBJ1-2, the V gene TRBV2; D is unresolved. The clonotype comes from an adult with an advanced solid tumor such as melanoma, head and neck, liver or kidney cancer. This specimen consisted of CD4+ or CD8+ T cells sorted from blood, obtained in a trial of the OX40 agonist ivuxolimab. The CDR3 nucleotides are TGTGCCAGCACTCCCACCGGGAACTATGGCTACACCTTC. This gives the protein CASTPTGNYGYTF.